The 28 T cell receptor beta chains presented below share a single source sample, sequenced in a study of cytomegalovirus exposure and HLA in healthy donors. Sequencing used immunoSEQ multiplex PCR; TCRdb keeps in-frame clones, though not all of them. The repertoire holds 250,000 to 400,000 clones, with about nine tenths as singletons. Sequenced sample: PBMCs. The receptors were sampled from a woman aged 25 to 39 in good health and CMV-seropositive.

This chain joins TRBV4-2 and TRBJ2-7; 13 bases align to TRBD2. J lost 2 bases, V lost 4 bases, and 8 bases had no gene match. The CDR3 has 17 amino acids. CDR1 is LGHNA and CDR2 is YNFKEQ in the germline V gene. The CDR3 region has the DNA TGTGCCAGCAGCCCCCGGACTAGCGGGGGATACACCTACGAGCAGTACTTC. Translated, it gives CASSPRTSGGYTYEQYF.

The chain couples TRBV6-6 to TRBJ1-1, with TRBD1 identical over 7 bases. Trimming took 2 bases from V and 6 from J; bases not matched to a gene: 3. Germline V gene data show CDR1 as MNHNY and CDR2 as SVGAGI (reference sequence). The CDR3 consists of 13 residues. The CDR3 sequence: CASSYNRGPEAFF. CDR3 in DNA: TGTGCCAGCAGTTACAACAGGGGCCCTGAAGCTTTCTTT.

V and J are TRBV2 and TRBJ1-4; possible D gene TRBD1, 6 bases. The CDR3 loop spans 12 amino acids. The V and J ends lost 6 bases and 6 bases respectively, with 8 bases between them. Looked up from germline, CDR1 is SNHLY and CDR2 is FYNNEI. The CDR3 reads CASRGTHEKLFF. Here the CDR3 DNA reads TGTGCCAGCAGAGGGACACATGAAAAACTGTTTTTT.

The chain links TRBV7-8 to TRBJ1-1; 8 bases align to TRBD1. V shed 1 base and J 5 bases; nucleotides not matched to a gene: 6. The CDR3 is 15 amino acids. The germline V gene has CDR1 SGHVS and CDR2 FQNEAQ. The CDR3 protein is CASSLEGRGLTEAFF. The CDR3, as DNA: TGTGCCAGCAGCTTAGAGGGCAGGGGGCTAACTGAAGCTTTCTTT.

V is TRBV6-5 and J is TRBJ1-1; 7 bases fit TRBD1. Germline CDR1 MNHEY, CDR2 SVGAGI. There are 14 residues in the CDR3. The trim removed 4 bases at V and 2 bases at J, leaving 4 bases unmatched. This chain's CDR3 is CASSWGQTNTEAFF. The CDR3 coding sequence is TGTGCCAGCAGTTGGGGACAGACAAACACTGAAGCTTTCTTT.

Here the CDR3 DNA reads TGTGCCAGTAGATCTAGCGGCACAGATACGCAGTATTTT. Its translation is CASRSSGTDTQYF. The rearrangement links TRBV7-2 to TRBJ2-3, with D maybe TRBD2 (6 bases). The ends were cut back, 9 bases at V and 1 base at J, with 11 bases in the middle. Germline CDR1 is SGHTA and CDR2 is FQGNSA. CDR3 size: 13 residues.

This clone has only a few counts. The gene calls are TRBV19 and TRBJ2-7; a weak D match, TRBD2 (6 bases). CDR1 LNHDA and CDR2 SQIVND come from the germline V gene (reference sequence). The V gene lost 3 bases and the J gene lost 4 bases, with 10 bases spanning the gap. The CDR3 runs to 13 residues. The CDR3 loop is CASSIGGVYEQYF. CDR3 DNA sequence: TGTGCCAGTAGTATCGGAGGGGTGTACGAGCAGTACTTC.

The chain combines TRBV4-3 with TRBJ2-2; D is unresolved. This CDR3 has 15 residues. Germline V gene lookup returns CDR1 LGHNA and CDR2 YSLEER. V was trimmed by 2 bases and J by 2 bases, leaving 9 bases between them. The DNA for the CDR3 is TGCGCCAGCAGCCAACGGCCCGAAAACACCGGGGAGCTGTTTTTT. It codes for CASSQRPENTGELFF.

This sequence joins TRBV6-5 and TRBJ1-2, with TRBD1 matching over 8 bases. CDR1 and CDR2 from the germline V gene are MNHEY and SVGAGI. The V segment lost 0 bases and the J segment 12 bases; nucleotides outside the gene matches: 9. This CDR3 contains 14 residues. In DNA form, the CDR3 reads TGTGCCAGCAGTTACTCCCTACAGACAGGGGAAGACACCTTC. Amino acid sequence: CASSYSLQTGEDTF.

This clone was seen just once. The V and J genes are TRBV25-1 and TRBJ1-3; the D gene is possibly TRBD1 (5 bases). This CDR3 is built from 14 residues. CDR1 is MGHDK, CDR2 SYGVNS, per germline. V shed 3 bases and J shed 6 bases, with 12 bases lying between them. DNA of the CDR3: TGTGCCAGCAGTGACGGGACTTCAGCAAACACCATATATTTT. It translates to CASSDGTSANTIYF. The variable domain in full, completed from reference TRBV25-1 and TRBJ1-3, reads EADIYQTPRYLVIGTGKKITLECSQTMGHDKMYWYQQDPGMELHLIHYSYGVNSTEKGDLSSESTVSRIRTEHFPLTLESARPSHTSQYLCASSDGTSANTIYFGEGSWLTVV.

The chain recombines TRBV29-1 with TRBJ2-3; TRBD2 is a possible D gene (5 bases). CDR1 is SQVTM and CDR2 is ANQGSEA in the germline V gene. The CDR3 is 14 amino acids. V was clipped by 6 bases and J by 1 base, with 14 bases between them. The CDR3 protein is CSVRYERGTDTQYF. The CDR3 coding sequence is TGCAGCGTCCGGTACGAGAGGGGCACAGATACGCAGTATTTT.

The chain joins TRBV18 to TRBJ1-1; the match to TRBD1 covers 11 bases. Germline V lookup: CDR1 KGHSH, CDR2 LQKENI. V was pared by 3 bases and J by 9 bases, with 6 bases of the junction left unmatched. CDR3 length: 14 amino acids. The CDR3 is CASSPPGQGGKAFF. In nucleotides, the CDR3 is TGTGCCAGCTCACCCCCGGGACAGGGGGGGAAAGCTTTCTTT.

The gene calls are TRBV6-5 and TRBJ2-7; 7 bases match TRBD1. In germline, CDR1 is MNHEY, CDR2 SVGAGI. CDR3 length: 13 amino acids. Trimming cost V 5 bases and J 3 bases; bases outside gene matches: 4. CDR3 amino acids: CASSTGVGYEQYF. The CDR3 DNA sequence: TGTGCCAGCAGTACAGGGGTCGGCTACGAGCAGTACTTC.

V gene TRBV28 combines with J gene TRBJ2-1; no clear D. Germline-derived CDR1 and CDR2 are MDHEN and SYDVKM. The CDR3 length is 16 residues. V shed 2 bases and J shed 2 bases, with 13 bases lying between them. The CDR3 coding sequence is TGTGCCAGCAGTTTAAGTTCAGAACGCCCCTACAATGAGCAGTTCTTC. This gives the protein CASSLSSERPYNEQFF.

V and J are TRBV7-9 and TRBJ2-5; the D is unclear. Trimming removed 3 bases at V and 5 bases at J, with 22 bases between. Germline CDR1 SEHNR, CDR2 FQNEAQ (reference sequence). The CDR3 is 17 residues long. The CDR3 protein is CASSFPRANPDRETQYF. The DNA of the CDR3 is TGTGCCAGCAGCTTCCCTCGGGCGAACCCCGACCGGGAGACCCAGTACTTC.

The rearrangement uses TRBV5-8 and TRBJ2-7; 12 bases are shared with TRBD1. V lost 4 bases, J lost 6 bases, and 8 bases stayed unmatched. The CDR3 is 15 amino acids. The V gene's germline CDR1 is SGHTS and CDR2 YDEGEE. The CDR3 DNA sequence: TGTGCCAGCAGCCCGACCGGGACAGGGGGCTCCGAGCAGTACTTC. The encoded protein is CASSPTGTGGSEQYF.

The J gene is TRBJ1-1, the V gene TRBV7-9; D uncertain. Per germline, CDR1 SEHNR and CDR2 FQNEAQ (reference sequence). The CDR3 totals 16 residues. Between the trimmed V and J ends, which lost 7 bases and 0 bases, there was a span of 18 bases. The CDR3 bases are TGTGCCAGCACACTCGAGGACGGACCTTTGAACACTGAAGCTTTCTTT. As protein: CASTLEDGPLNTEAFF.

The CDR3 sequence is CASSLSPGLVVDTQYF. In nucleotides, the CDR3 is TGTGCCAGCAGCTTATCCCCGGGACTAGTGGTAGATACGCAGTATTTT. J is TRBJ2-3 and V is TRBV7-3, with TRBD2 matching 8 bases. J was trimmed by 5 bases and V by 2 bases; bases with no gene match: 9. CDR3 length: 16 amino acids. The V gene's germline CDR1 is SGHTA and CDR2 FQGTGA.

The rearrangement links TRBV4-1 to TRBJ1-5; the match to TRBD1 covers 7 bases. J was trimmed by 1 base and V by 3 bases; bases with no gene match: 6. CDR3 length equals 16 residues. In germline, CDR1 is MGHRA, CDR2 YSYEKL. The DNA of the CDR3 is TGCGCCAGCAGCCACGTGGGACAGAGGAGCAATCAGCCCCAGCATTTT. Its protein is CASSHVGQRSNQPQHF.

The chain couples TRBV10-3 to TRBJ1-2, with D possibly matching TRBD1 (5 bases). This CDR3 comprises 14 residues. The V end was cut by 6 bases, the J end by 1 base, with 12 bases between. Germline V gene lookup returns CDR1 ENHRY and CDR2 SYGVKD. The chain's CDR3 is CAIRASTVNYGYTF. Written as DNA, the CDR3 is TGTGCCATCAGGGCCTCGACAGTTAACTATGGCTACACCTTC.

A single count supports this clone. The gene calls are TRBV30 and TRBJ1-5; 12 bases match TRBD1. CDR1 and CDR2 from the germline V gene are GTSNPN and SVGIG (reference sequence). CDR3 length equals 14 residues. V dropped 3 bases and J dropped 3; count of bases not matched to a gene: 0. CDR3 region: CAWRGQGANQPQHF. The CDR3 DNA reads as TGTGCCTGGAGGGGACAGGGGGCCAATCAGCCCCAGCATTTT.

This clone was picked up one time. V is TRBV5-4 and J is TRBJ2-7; 10 nucleotides match TRBD2. Per germline, CDR1 SGHNT and CDR2 YYREEE (reference sequence). This CDR3 spans 17 amino acids. V lost 4 bases and J lost 0; bases outside the gene matches: 10. The CDR3 DNA reads TGTGCCAGCAGCACGAGATTCGGGACTAGCGCCTCCTACGAGCAGTACTTC. Translating it yields CASSTRFGTSASYEQYF.

The V and J genes are TRBV6-1 and TRBJ2-7; D is possibly TRBD1 (5 bases). This CDR3 comprises 13 residues. Germline CDR1 and CDR2: MNHNS and SASEGT. V dropped 4 bases and J dropped 3 bases, with 10 bases sitting between them. The DNA for the CDR3 is TGTGCCAGCAGTGGACAGAGCTACTACGAGCAGTACTTC. Translating gives CASSGQSYYEQYF.

This sequence joins TRBV27 and TRBJ2-7; 9 bases match TRBD1. The trim removed 5 bases at V and 0 bases at J, leaving 14 bases unmatched. The germline CDR1 and CDR2 sequences are MNHEY and SMNVEV (reference sequence). The length of the CDR3 is 18 residues. The CDR3 sequence is CASSPARDRAAFSYEQYF. The DNA for the CDR3 is TGTGCCAGCAGTCCTGCTCGGGACAGGGCCGCTTTCTCCTACGAGCAGTACTTC.

This chain links TRBV4-2 with TRBJ2-5; TRBD2 agrees at 11 bases. V lost 0 bases to trimming and J lost 7 bases; unmatched junction nucleotides: 7. CDR3 length: 16 amino acids. Looked up from germline, CDR1 is LGHNA and CDR2 is YNFKEQ. The DNA of the CDR3 is TGTGCCAGCAGCCAAGATATCGGACTAGCGGGTGGGACCCAGTACTTC. It is translated as CASSQDIGLAGGTQYF.

The chain employs TRBV4-2 and TRBJ2-5; D uncertain. In germline, CDR1 is LGHNA, CDR2 YNFKEQ. The CDR3 has 13 residues. Trimming removed 1 base at V and 4 bases at J, with 7 bases between. The CDR3 spells CASSQAALETQYF. In nucleotides, the CDR3 is TGTGCCAGCAGCCAAGCAGCGTTAGAGACCCAGTACTTC.

The chain employs TRBV5-4 and TRBJ1-1; D unclear. The CDR3 has 15 residues. The V end lost 4 bases, the J end lost 3 bases, and 16 bases lay between the germline ends. The germline gives CDR1 SGHNT, CDR2 YYREEE (reference sequence). The CDR3 DNA sequence: TGTGCCAGCAGCCCCCGAGGACTGGATGACACTGAAGCTTTCTTT. This codes for CASSPRGLDDTEAFF.

This rearrangement joins TRBV27 to TRBJ2-7, with 8 bases aligning to TRBD2. The J segment lost 2 bases and the V segment lost 6 bases, leaving 3 bases of the junction unmatched. The germline V gene has CDR1 MNHEY and CDR2 SMNVEV (reference sequence). This CDR3 is built from 13 residues. CDR3: CASRGLGTYEQYF. The CDR3 DNA sequence: TGTGCCAGCAGGGGACTAGGGACCTACGAGCAGTACTTC.